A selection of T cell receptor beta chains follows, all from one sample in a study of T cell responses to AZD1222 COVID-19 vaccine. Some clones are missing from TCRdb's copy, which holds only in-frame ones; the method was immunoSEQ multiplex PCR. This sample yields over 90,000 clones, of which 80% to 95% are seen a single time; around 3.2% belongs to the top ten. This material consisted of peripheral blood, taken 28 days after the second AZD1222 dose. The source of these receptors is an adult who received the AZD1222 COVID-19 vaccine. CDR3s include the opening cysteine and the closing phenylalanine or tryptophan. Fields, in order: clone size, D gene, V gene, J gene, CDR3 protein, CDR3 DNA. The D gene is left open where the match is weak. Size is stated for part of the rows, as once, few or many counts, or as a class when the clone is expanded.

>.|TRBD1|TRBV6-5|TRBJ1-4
CASRPWDRENEKLFF
TGTGCCAGCAGGCCTTGGGACAGGGAAAATGAAAAACTGTTTTTT
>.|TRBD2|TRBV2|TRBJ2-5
CASSEPRLAGYETQYF
TGTGCCAGCAGTGAACCAAGACTAGCGGGGTATGAGACCCAGTACTTC
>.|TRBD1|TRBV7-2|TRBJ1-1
CASSTMGTEKKAFF
TGTGCCAGCAGCACTATGGGGACAGAGAAGAAAGCTTTCTTT
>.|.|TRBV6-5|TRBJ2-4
CASADGHPKNIQYF
TGTGCCAGCGCGGACGGTCACCCCAAAAACATTCAGTACTTC
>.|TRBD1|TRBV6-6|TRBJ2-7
CASSSWTTGGRDEQYF
TGTGCCAGCAGTTCCTGGACAACAGGGGGTCGGGACGAGCAGTACTTC
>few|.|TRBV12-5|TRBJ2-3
CASQTTERSSTDTQYF
TGTGCTAGCCAAACGACTGAACGCTCTAGCACAGATACGCAGTATTTT
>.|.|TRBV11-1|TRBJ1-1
CASSLGLNTEAFF
TGTGCCAGCAGCTTAGGGCTGAACACTGAAGCTTTCTTT
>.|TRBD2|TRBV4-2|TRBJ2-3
CASSISSGGRGMDTQYF
TGTGCCAGCAGCATATCTAGCGGGGGGCGGGGGATGGATACGCAGTATTTT
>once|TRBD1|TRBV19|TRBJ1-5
CASKGTGAYSNQPQHF
TGTGCCAGTAAAGGGACAGGTGCCTATAGCAATCAGCCCCAGCATTTT
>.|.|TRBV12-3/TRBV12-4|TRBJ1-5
CASSLQGGQPQHF
TGTGCCAGCAGTTTGCAGGGCGGTCAGCCCCAGCATTTT
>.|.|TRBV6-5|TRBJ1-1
CASGNTEAFF
TGTGCCAGCGGCAACACTGAAGCTTTCTTT
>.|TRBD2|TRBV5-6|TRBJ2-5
CASSLDYSGGRETQYF
TGTGCCAGCAGCTTGGACTATAGCGGGGGGCGGGAGACCCAGTACTTC
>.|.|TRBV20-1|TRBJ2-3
CSASIESARPTQYF
TGCAGTGCTAGTATAGAGTCGGCTCGGCCTACGCAGTATTTT
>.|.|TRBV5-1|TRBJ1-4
CASSLGLPNEKLFF
TGCGCCAGCAGCTTGGGTCTACCTAATGAAAAACTGTTTTTT
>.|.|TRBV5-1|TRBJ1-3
CASSLDWSSGNTIYF
TGCGCCAGCAGCTTGGACTGGAGCTCTGGAAACACCATATATTTT
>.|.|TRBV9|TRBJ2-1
CASGEQGHNEQFF
TGTGCCAGCGGGGAACAGGGACACAATGAGCAGTTCTTC
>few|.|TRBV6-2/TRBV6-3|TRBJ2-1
CASSSSHTLGYNEQFF
TGTGCCAGCAGTTCCTCGCACACCCTCGGATACAATGAGCAGTTCTTC
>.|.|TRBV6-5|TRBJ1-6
CASSYSDWGHNSPLHF
TGTGCCAGCAGTTACTCCGACTGGGGGCATAATTCACCCCTCCACTTT
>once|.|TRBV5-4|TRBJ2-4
CASSPWGESGKNIQYF
TGTGCCAGCAGCCCGTGGGGGGAGAGTGGCAAAAACATTCAGTACTTC
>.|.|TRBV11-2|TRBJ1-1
CASSPWTLGAEAFF
TGTGCCAGCAGCCCGTGGACACTGGGGGCTGAAGCTTTCTTT
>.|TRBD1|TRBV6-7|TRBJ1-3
CASSYSIGTGGNTIYF
TGTGCCAGCAGTTACTCGATAGGGACAGGTGGAAACACCATATATTTT
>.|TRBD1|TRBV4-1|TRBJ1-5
CASSQGSGGKDQPQHF
TGCGCCAGCAGCCAAGGCTCAGGGGGCAAGGATCAGCCCCAGCATTTT
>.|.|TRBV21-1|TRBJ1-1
CASSCPAGAGNTEAFF
TGTGCCAGCAGTTGTCCAGCAGGGGCCGGGAACACTGAAGCTTTCTTT
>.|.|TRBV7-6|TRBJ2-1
CASSPPTDGDYNEQFF
TGTGCCAGCAGCCCGCCGACAGACGGAGATTACAATGAGCAGTTCTTC
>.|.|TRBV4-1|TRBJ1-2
CASSQGEFYGYTF
TGCGCCAGCAGCCAAGGAGAGTTCTATGGCTACACCTTC
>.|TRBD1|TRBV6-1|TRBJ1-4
CASSEETGTGSYEKLFF
TGTGCCAGCAGTGAAGAGACCGGGACAGGGTCATATGAAAAACTGTTTTTT
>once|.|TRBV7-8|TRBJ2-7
CASSLAGVDWSSYEQYF
TGTGCCAGCAGCTTAGCTGGGGTGGACTGGAGCTCCTACGAGCAGTACTTC
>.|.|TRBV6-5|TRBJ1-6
CASSYVGSVNSPLHF
TGTGCCAGCAGTTACGTCGGCAGTGTAAATTCACCCCTCCACTTT
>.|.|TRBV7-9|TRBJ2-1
CASSLATVSSYNEQFF
TGTGCCAGCAGCTTAGCTACAGTAAGCTCCTACAATGAGCAGTTCTTC
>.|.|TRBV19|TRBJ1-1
CASSIGTEAFF
TGTGCCAGTAGTATTGGCACTGAAGCTTTCTTT
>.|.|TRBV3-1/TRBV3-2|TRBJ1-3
CASSQGSGSGNTIYF
TGTGCCAGCAGCCAAGGGTCCGGGTCTGGAAACACCATATATTTT
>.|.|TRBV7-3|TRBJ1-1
CASSLQGQGEAFF
TGTGCCAGCAGCTTACAGGGGCAAGGTGAAGCTTTCTTT
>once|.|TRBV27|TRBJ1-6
CASTPGVNSPLHF
TGTGCCAGCACCCCAGGGGTCAATTCACCCCTCCACTTT
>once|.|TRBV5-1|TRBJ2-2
CASSRDTTNTGELFF
TGCGCCAGCAGTAGGGACACCACGAACACCGGGGAGCTGTTTTTT
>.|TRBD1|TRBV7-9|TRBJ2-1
CASTDRGNEQFF
TGTGCCAGCACGGACAGGGGAAATGAGCAGTTCTTC
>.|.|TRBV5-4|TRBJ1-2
CASSGQGGDNYGYTF
TGTGCCAGCTCGGGACAAGGGGGGGATAACTATGGCTACACCTTC
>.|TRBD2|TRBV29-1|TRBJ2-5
CSVEAFTSGVGETQYF
TGCAGCGTTGAAGCATTTACTAGCGGGGTAGGAGAGACCCAGTACTTC
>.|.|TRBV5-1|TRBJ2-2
CASSLDGNTGELFF
TGCGCCAGCAGCTTGGACGGAAACACCGGGGAGCTGTTTTTT
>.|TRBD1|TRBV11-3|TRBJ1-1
CASSLVGTVGTEAFF
TGTGCCAGCAGCTTAGTTGGGACAGTTGGCACTGAAGCTTTCTTT
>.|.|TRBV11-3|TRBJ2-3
CASSLDREDTQYF
TGTGCCAGCAGCTTAGATCGGGAGGATACGCAGTATTTT
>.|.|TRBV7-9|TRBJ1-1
CASRSPVGGGTEAFF
TGTGCCAGCAGGTCGCCGGTTGGGGGAGGGACTGAAGCTTTCTTT
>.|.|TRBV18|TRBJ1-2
CASSPGTNYGYTF
TGTGCCAGCTCACCAGGAACTAACTATGGCTACACCTTC
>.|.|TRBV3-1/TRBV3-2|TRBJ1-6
CASSQVGLPNSPLHF
TGTGCCAGCAGCCAAGTGGGACTGCCGAATTCACCCCTCCACTTT
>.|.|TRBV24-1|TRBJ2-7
CATSDGLTSYEQYF
TGTGCCACCAGTGACGGGCTTACCTCCTACGAGCAGTACTTC
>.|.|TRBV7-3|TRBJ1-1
CASSSNAGSSEAFF
TGTGCCAGCAGCTCAAACGCGGGGTCTTCTGAAGCTTTCTTT
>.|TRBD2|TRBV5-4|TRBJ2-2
CASSLQRGAEGAGELFF
TGTGCCAGCAGCTTGCAGCGGGGGGCCGAAGGGGCCGGGGAGCTGTTTTTT
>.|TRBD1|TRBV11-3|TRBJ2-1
CASSLRGTGGNEQFF
TGTGCCAGCAGCTTAAGGGGGACAGGGGGAAATGAGCAGTTCTTC
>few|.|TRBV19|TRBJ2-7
CASRPTGGSYEQYF
TGTGCCAGTAGGCCCACCGGCGGCTCCTACGAGCAGTACTTC
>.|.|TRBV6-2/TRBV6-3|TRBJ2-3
CASSYSTHPAQYF
TGTGCCAGCAGTTACTCGACGCATCCCGCGCAGTATTTT
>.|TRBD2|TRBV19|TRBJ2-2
CASSRTSGGAGTGELFF
TGTGCCAGTAGTAGGACTAGCGGGGGGGCCGGCACCGGGGAGCTGTTTTTT
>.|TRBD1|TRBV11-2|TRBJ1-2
CASSPRTGGGYGYTF
TGTGCCAGCAGCCCTAGGACAGGGGGTGGTTATGGCTACACCTTC
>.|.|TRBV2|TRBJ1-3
CASSELGGLRNTIYF
TGTGCCAGCAGTGAATTGGGAGGGCTAAGGAACACCATATATTTT
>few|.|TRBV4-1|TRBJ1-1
CASSWDVNTEAFF
TGCGCCAGCAGCTGGGACGTAAACACTGAAGCTTTCTTT
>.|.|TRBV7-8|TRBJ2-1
CASSLGLPDYNEQFF
TGTGCCAGCAGCCTGGGGCTACCAGATTACAATGAGCAGTTCTTC
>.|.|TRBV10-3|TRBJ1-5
CAISESAQPQHF
TGTGCCATCAGTGAGTCTGCTCAGCCCCAGCATTTT